Listed here are 25 T cell receptor beta chains from one sample, sequenced in a study of graft-versus-host responses after intestinal transplantation. Irradiated, violet-dye-labeled stimulator cells, about 200,000 in number, were plated with about 200,000 CFSE-labeled responder cells. Data came from immunoSEQ multiplex PCR; TCRdb stores just in-frame clones and leaves some out. The repertoire holds around 7,000 clones, with roughly a third as singletons. Sample: alloreactive CD8+ T cells from a mixed lymphocyte reaction culture, taken before transplantation. The subset denotes: CFSE-low proliferating T cells sorted from roughly six-day pre-transplant mixed lymphocyte reaction (GvH or HvG direction). The receptors were sampled from a human patient who was an organ donor for intestinal transplantation.

V usage is TRBV10-1 and J usage is TRBJ1-2; 10 nucleotides agree with TRBD1. V was clipped by 6 bases and J by 6 bases; unmatched bases: 4. In germline, CDR1 is WNHNN, CDR2 SYGVQD (reference sequence). This CDR3 has 13 residues. CDR3 DNA: TGCGCCAGCAGCAATGGACAGGGGGATGGCTACACCTTC. Protein sequence: CASSNGQGDGYTF.

This clone is classed as medium-sized. V is TRBV6-5 and J is TRBJ1-1; 9 positions agree with TRBD1. Germline V lookup: CDR1 MNHEY, CDR2 SVGAGI. V shed 6 bases, J shed 6 bases, and the junction held 8 bases outside the gene matches. This CDR3 is built from 14 residues. This chain's CDR3 is CASSPDRGISEAFF. The CDR3 DNA reads as TGTGCCAGCAGCCCCGACAGGGGGATCTCTGAAGCTTTCTTT.

This clone has a handful of counts. The chain has TRBV28 and TRBJ2-1; the match to TRBD2 covers 7 bases. This CDR3 is 14 amino acids long. Per the germline V gene, CDR1 is MDHEN and CDR2 is SYDVKM. The trim removed 6 bases at V and 9 bases at J, leaving 11 bases unmatched. The CDR3 protein is CASSYGDYQIEQFF. The CDR3 region has the DNA TGTGCCAGCAGCTATGGGGACTACCAGATTGAGCAGTTCTTC.

The chain carries TRBV10-3 and TRBJ2-1; a weak D match, TRBD2 (6 bases). The CDR3 covers 13 residues. Germline V gene data show CDR1 as ENHRY and CDR2 as SYGVKD. V was pared by 10 bases and J by 7 bases, with 17 bases between. The CDR3 here is CASTGGIKNEQFF. The CDR3 DNA is TGTGCCAGCACCGGAGGGATAAAAAATGAGCAGTTCTTC.

Only a few counts were recorded for this clone. The J gene is TRBJ2-7, the V gene TRBV13, with 9 bases matching TRBD1. V lost 5 bases, J lost 5 bases, and 13 bases stayed unmatched. The CDR3 totals 16 residues. In germline, CDR1 is PRHDT, CDR2 FYEKMQ (reference sequence). The CDR3 sequence is CASSTAPGQGYDEQYF. The CDR3 DNA is TGTGCCAGCAGCACCGCACCGGGACAGGGATACGACGAGCAGTACTTC.

This rearrangement joins TRBV27 to TRBJ1-5; 9 bases match TRBD1. Per germline, CDR1 MNHEY and CDR2 SMNVEV (reference sequence). V was pared by 1 base and J by 7 bases, with 14 bases of the junction left unmatched. This CDR3 comprises 18 residues. The CDR3 DNA reads as TGTGCCAGCAGTTTATTAGGGACAGGGCTTGGTACTACCCAGCCCCAGCATTTT. Translating it yields CASSLLGTGLGTTQPQHF.

On this clone: The limits of the CDR3 on the DNA are not certain, so only TCRdb's listed CDR3 is given. The chain employs TRBV7-9 and TRBJ2-7; no DNA check was done on the table's D call, TRBD2. From its first to its last residue, the CDR3 has 17 amino acids. The germline gives CDR1 SEHNR, CDR2 FQNEAQ (reference sequence). CDR3: CASSLVFWPGLGYEQYF.

This rearrangement joins TRBV27 to TRBJ1-5; TRBD1 aligns across 10 bases. Germline lookup yields CDR1 MNHEY and CDR2 SMNVEV (reference sequence). This CDR3 region has 15 residues. V dropped 0 bases and J dropped 6; count of bases not matched to a gene: 2. CDR3 nucleotide sequence: TGTGCCAGCAGTTTATCGTGGGACAGGGGTCAGCCCCAGCATTTT. It translates to CASSLSWDRGQPQHF.

This clone was counted only a few times. The V call is TRBV7-2, the J call TRBJ2-5; possible D gene TRBD1, 5 bases. Trimming cost V 3 bases and J 2 bases, with 13 bases left between them. Germline CDR1 and CDR2: SGHTA and FQGNSA. This CDR3 has 15 residues. The CDR3 DNA reads as TGTGCCAGCAGCTTCCCAGACAGCGTACAAGAGACCCAGTACTTC. Its translation is CASSFPDSVQETQYF.

The chain combines TRBV7-3 with TRBJ2-3, with a tentative D call TRBD2 (7 bases). V was cut by 5 bases and J by 3 bases, with 12 bases left in between. Germline V gene lookup returns CDR1 SGHTA and CDR2 FQGTGA. This CDR3 is 14 amino acids long. CDR3 bases: TGTGCCAGCAGCGACCGGGGGGCAACAGATACGCAGTATTTT. It encodes CASSDRGATDTQYF.

In its sample, this clone was seen a few times. V and J are TRBV7-8 and TRBJ1-2; the D is unclear. V was shortened by 5 bases and J by 4 bases, with 8 bases between the two germline ends. Germline V gene lookup returns CDR1 SGHVS and CDR2 FQNEAQ. The CDR3 spans 12 residues. The CDR3 loop reads CASSGRFYGYTF. The CDR3 nucleotides read TGTGCCAGCAGCGGTCGGTTCTATGGCTACACCTTC.

The chain couples TRBV4-1 to TRBJ2-3, with D possibly TRBD2 on 5 matching bases. V was shortened by 1 base and J by 4 bases, with 21 bases between the two germline ends. This CDR3 is 18 amino acids long. In germline, CDR1 is MGHRA, CDR2 YSYEKL. The CDR3 DNA sequence: TGCGCCAGCAGCCAAGCTTGGGATTGGGAGTCGGGCGCAGATACGCAGTATTTT. This gives the protein CASSQAWDWESGADTQYF.

V is TRBV27 and J is TRBJ2-2; TRBD1 is a possible D gene (5 bases). Per germline, CDR1 MNHEY and CDR2 SMNVEV (reference sequence). This CDR3 contains 13 residues. V was trimmed by 2 bases and J by 5 bases, leaving 6 bases between them. This CDR3 reads CASSLKGTGELFF. In DNA, the CDR3 is TGTGCCAGCAGTTTAAAGGGGACCGGGGAGCTGTTTTTT.

The V call is TRBV6-1, the J call TRBJ2-1, with D possibly matching TRBD2 (5 bases). V gave up 2 bases and J gave up 2 bases, with 19 bases separating them. CDR3 length equals 18 residues. The V gene's germline CDR1 is MNHNS and CDR2 SASEGT. In DNA form, the CDR3 reads TGTGCCAGCAGTGAATGGTTCGGGTCTAGCCCCACCTACAATGAGCAGTTCTTC. It specifies CASSEWFGSSPTYNEQFF.

This clone was counted a few times. The chain is built from TRBV4-1 and TRBJ2-7, with TRBD1 matching over 7 bases. There are 19 residues in the CDR3. Germline assignment: CDR1 MGHRA and CDR2 YSYEKL. J was trimmed by 2 bases and V by 4 bases; bases with no gene match: 20. The CDR3 sequence: CASSLVWTGLLLPTYEQYF. The DNA of the CDR3 is TGCGCCAGCAGCCTGGTGTGGACAGGACTTTTACTCCCTACCTACGAGCAGTACTTC.

By share, this clone counts as large (0.1 to 1%). CDR3 in amino acids: CASSLAGASYEQYF. The CDR3, as DNA: TGTGCCAGCAGTTTAGCAGGGGCCTCCTACGAGCAGTACTTC. The rearrangement uses TRBV27 and TRBJ2-7, with D perhaps TRBD1 (6 bases). Trimming removed 2 bases from V and 0 bases from J, with 8 bases in between. The CDR3 is made up of 14 amino acids. The V gene's germline CDR1 is MNHEY and CDR2 SMNVEV (reference sequence).

This clone is labeled as medium-sized. The V gene is TRBV30, the J gene TRBJ1-4; D gene ambiguous. The V and J ends lost 0 bases and 8 bases respectively, with 7 bases between them. This CDR3 has 12 amino acids. The V gene's germline CDR1 is GTSNPN and CDR2 SVGIG (reference sequence). The CDR3 region has the DNA TGTGCCTGGAGTGTATTGGGCGAAAAACTGTTTTTT. It is translated as CAWSVLGEKLFF.

This clone was found a few times. Other DNA sequences of this sample code for an identical CDR3. The genes are TRBV6-6 and TRBJ1-2, with a possible D match to TRBD1 (5 bases). The germline V gene has CDR1 MNHNY and CDR2 SVGAGI (reference sequence). V dropped 2 bases and J dropped 0 bases, with 10 bases sitting between them. This CDR3 has 15 amino acids. Written as DNA, the CDR3 is TGTGCCAGCAGTTACCGGGGGGACTCTAACTATGGCTACACCTTC. Its translation: CASSYRGDSNYGYTF.

V gene TRBV12-5 combines with J gene TRBJ2-1; 9 bases line up with TRBD1. Looked up from germline, CDR1 is LGHNT and CDR2 is FRNRAP. This CDR3 is 14 amino acids long. The trim removed 9 bases at V and 7 bases at J, leaving 10 bases unmatched. In DNA form, the CDR3 reads TGTGCTAGAGTACAGGGGGCGGTGGGTAATGAGCAGTTCTTC. Amino acids: CARVQGAVGNEQFF.

This clone is deemed medium-sized (0.01 to 0.1%). V is TRBV4-1 and J is TRBJ1-2; TRBD1 is a possible D gene (5 bases). Deletions cut 1 base from V and 1 base from J, with 10 bases between. CDR1 and CDR2 from the germline V gene are MGHRA and YSYEKL. The CDR3 is made up of 15 amino acids. The CDR3 nucleotides are TGCGCCAGCAGCCAAGTTTTCAGGGATAACTATGGCTACACCTTC. This encodes CASSQVFRDNYGYTF.

This clone has only a few counts. The J gene is TRBJ1-1, the V gene TRBV5-1, with D possibly matching TRBD1 (5 bases). V gave up 0 bases and J gave up 4 bases, with 19 bases separating them. The germline CDR1 and CDR2 sequences are SGHRS and YFSETQ. CDR3 length: 17 residues. CDR3 loop: CASSLVQGYRPGTEAFF. The CDR3 coding sequence is TGCGCCAGCAGCTTGGTGCAGGGTTACAGGCCGGGCACTGAAGCTTTCTTT. The full variable domain, in which reference TRBV5-1 and TRBJ1-1 provide the parts outside the CDR3, is KAGVTQTPRYLIKTRGQQVTLSCSPISGHRSVSWYQQTPGQGLQFLFEYFSETQRNKGNFPGRFSGRQFSNSRSEMNVSTLELGDSALYLCASSLVQGYRPGTEAFFGQGTRLTVV.

The chain combines TRBV13 with TRBJ2-1; 11 bases fit TRBD2. V was clipped by 2 bases and J by 9 bases; unmatched bases: 6. The CDR3 has 15 residues. CDR1 and CDR2 (germline): PRHDT, FYEKMQ (reference sequence). This CDR3 is CASSLLAGGPGEQFF. For the CDR3, the DNA is TGTGCCAGCAGCTTATTAGCGGGAGGGCCGGGTGAGCAGTTCTTC.

V usage is TRBV30 and J usage is TRBJ1-2; D unclear. Trimming removed 1 base at V and 0 bases at J, with 21 bases between. CDR3 length: 18 amino acids. Germline CDR1 reads GTSNPN; CDR2 reads SVGIG (reference sequence). Written as DNA, the CDR3 is TGTGCCTGGAGTGCCCCTTTTGGTGAGCTTGTCCCTAACTATGGCTACACCTTC. Translation: CAWSAPFGELVPNYGYTF.

The V and J genes are TRBV5-1 and TRBJ2-1, with 9 bases fitting TRBD2. This CDR3 spans 16 amino acids. Germline V CDR1 and CDR2: SGHRS, YFSETQ. The junction had 4 bases not matched to a gene; V was cut back by 0 bases and J by 3 bases. CDR3 sequence: CASSLALAGLYNEQFF. CDR3 DNA sequence: TGCGCCAGCAGCTTGGCGCTAGCGGGACTCTACAATGAGCAGTTCTTC.

This chain connects TRBV30 to TRBJ1-3; weak D call: TRBD1 (5 bases). The CDR3 length is 15 residues. The V end was cut by 7 bases, the J end by 4 bases, with 20 bases between. In germline, CDR1 is GTSNPN, CDR2 SVGIG (reference sequence). The CDR3, as DNA: TGTGCCTACCGCCAGACACCAGGGCGAGGAAACACCATATATTTT. Its translation is CAYRQTPGRGNTIYF.